This is a list of T cell receptor beta chains from one sample in a study of blood T cell repertoires in COVID-19. The assay was immunoSEQ multiplex PCR, and TCRdb's table has in-frame clones only and misses some. The repertoire holds 200,000 to 250,000 clones, about 94% seen once, with 0.82% in the top ten. Sequences were obtained from peripheral blood. The receptors shown here come from a man aged 55 to 69 with COVID-19, enrolled during active disease. Both conserved end residues are part of each CDR3. The order of the fields is J gene, D gene, clone size, V gene, CDR3 protein, CDR3 DNA. A D gene is named only where the DNA matches it firmly. A row's size may be missing; if present it is once, few, many or a size class.

J: TRBJ2-4
D: -
size: -
V: TRBV21-1
CDR3: CASNGGRKRNIQYF
DNA: TGTGCCAGCAACGGCGGGAGGAAGCGAAACATTCAGTACTTC

J: TRBJ2-1
D: TRBD2
size: -
V: TRBV7-8
CDR3: CASSSRSSGGWYNEQFF
DNA: TGTGCCAGCAGCTCTCGATCTAGCGGGGGGTGGTACAATGAGCAGTTCTTC

J: TRBJ2-7
D: -
size: once
V: TRBV9
CDR3: CASSVGWGAAYEQYF
DNA: TGTGCCAGCAGCGTAGGGTGGGGAGCCGCCTACGAGCAGTACTTC

J: TRBJ2-7
D: TRBD2
size: once
V: TRBV5-1
CDR3: CASSLTSGRVDEQYF
DNA: TGCGCCAGCAGCTTGACTAGCGGGAGGGTCGACGAGCAGTACTTC

J: TRBJ2-7
D: TRBD1
size: -
V: TRBV28
CDR3: CASEGAASYEQYF
DNA: TGTGCCAGCGAGGGGGCGGCATCCTACGAGCAGTACTTC

J: TRBJ1-3
D: TRBD1
size: -
V: TRBV29-1
CDR3: CSVMTGGTGNTIYF
DNA: TGCAGCGTGATGACAGGGGGGACTGGAAACACCATATATTTT

J: TRBJ2-3
D: TRBD2
size: -
V: TRBV19
CDR3: CASSIQGLAGGTSTDTQYF
DNA: TGTGCCAGTAGTATACAGGGACTAGCGGGAGGTACTAGCACAGATACGCAGTATTTT

J: TRBJ1-2
D: -
size: once
V: TRBV30
CDR3: CAWSTNPLHLTGSGYTF
DNA: TGTGCCTGGAGTACTAACCCTTTACACCTAACAGGGAGCGGCTACACCTTC

J: TRBJ2-1
D: -
size: -
V: TRBV18
CDR3: CASSRTPRGNEQFF
DNA: TGTGCCAGCTCACGCACTCCACGGGGGAATGAGCAGTTCTTC

J: TRBJ2-1
D: TRBD2
size: -
V: TRBV29-1
CDR3: CSVPSGRAESYNEQFF
DNA: TGCAGCGTTCCTAGCGGGAGGGCCGAATCCTACAATGAGCAGTTCTTC

J: TRBJ1-2
D: -
size: -
V: TRBV28
CDR3: CASSSPKGWDYGYTF
DNA: TGTGCCAGCAGTTCCCCCAAGGGGTGGGACTATGGCTACACCTTC

J: TRBJ2-7
D: -
size: -
V: TRBV5-4
CDR3: CASSFGDTYEQYF
DNA: TGTGCCAGCAGCTTCGGAGATACCTACGAGCAGTACTTC

J: TRBJ2-3
D: TRBD2
size: -
V: TRBV2
CDR3: CASATSGNTDTQYF
DNA: TGTGCCAGCGCGACTAGCGGGAACACAGATACGCAGTATTTT

J: TRBJ2-3
D: TRBD2
size: -
V: TRBV9
CDR3: CASSPHGGREGPTDTQYF
DNA: TGTGCCAGCAGCCCACACGGGGGGCGGGAGGGCCCAACAGATACGCAGTATTTT

J: TRBJ2-7
D: TRBD2
size: -
V: TRBV4-1
CDR3: CASSQTSGDYEQYF
DNA: TGCGCCAGCAGCCAGACTAGCGGGGACTACGAGCAGTACTTC

J: TRBJ2-1
D: -
size: -
V: TRBV7-8
CDR3: CASSLGGGNSYNEQFF
DNA: TGTGCCAGCAGCTTAGGGGGCGGGAACTCCTACAATGAGCAGTTCTTC

J: TRBJ1-6
D: TRBD1
size: -
V: TRBV28
CDR3: CASSYRNRGNSPLHF
DNA: TGTGCCAGCAGTTACCGGAACAGGGGTAATTCACCCCTCCACTTT

J: TRBJ2-2
D: TRBD1
size: -
V: TRBV10-2
CDR3: CASSESGKGQGELFF
DNA: TGCGCCAGCAGTGAGTCAGGAAAGGGACAGGGGGAGCTGTTTTTT

J: TRBJ1-5
D: -
size: -
V: TRBV27
CDR3: CASRERQNSNQPQHF
DNA: TGTGCCAGTAGGGAGCGACAAAATAGCAATCAGCCCCAGCATTTT

J: TRBJ2-2
D: TRBD1
size: -
V: TRBV6-1
CDR3: CASSEQQGALAGELFF
DNA: TGTGCCAGCAGTGAACAACAGGGGGCGCTGGCCGGGGAGCTGTTTTTT

J: TRBJ1-5
D: -
size: -
V: TRBV5-1
CDR3: CASSLAALGSANQPQHF
DNA: TGCGCCAGCAGCTTGGCCGCGTTGGGCTCCGCGAATCAGCCCCAGCATTTT

J: TRBJ2-2
D: TRBD1
size: -
V: TRBV7-2
CDR3: CASSRKGQQNTGELFF
DNA: TGTGCCAGCAGCCGCAAGGGACAGCAGAACACCGGGGAGCTGTTTTTT

J: TRBJ2-7
D: TRBD2
size: -
V: TRBV23-1
CDR3: CASSQSGYRFLADLDF
DNA: TGCGCCAGCAGTCAATCCGGCTACAGGTTCCTAGCGGATTTGGACTTC

J: TRBJ2-1
D: TRBD2
size: -
V: TRBV5-1
CDR3: CASRPILAGGRDEQFF
DNA: TGCGCCAGCAGGCCGATTTTAGCGGGAGGGCGGGATGAGCAGTTCTTC

J: TRBJ2-2
D: -
size: once
V: TRBV7-8
CDR3: CASSLRQGYTGELFF
DNA: TGTGCCAGCAGCTTAAGGCAGGGGTACACCGGGGAGCTGTTTTTT

J: TRBJ2-7
D: -
size: -
V: TRBV18
CDR3: CASSPSQLPDYEQYF
DNA: TGTGCCAGCTCACCATCACAGTTACCCGACTACGAGCAGTACTTC

J: TRBJ1-2
D: TRBD1
size: few
V: TRBV5-4
CDR3: CASSLGQGIEGYTF
DNA: TGTGCCAGCAGCTTGGGACAGGGGATTGAGGGCTACACCTTC

J: TRBJ1-5
D: TRBD1
size: -
V: TRBV19
CDR3: CASSIAGTGGNQPQHF
DNA: TGTGCCAGTAGTATTGCCGGGACAGGGGGCAATCAGCCCCAGCATTTT

J: TRBJ1-5
D: -
size: -
V: TRBV15
CDR3: CATSRVGGQPQHF
DNA: TGTGCCACCAGCAGAGTGGGGGGTCAGCCCCAGCATTTT

J: TRBJ1-2
D: -
size: -
V: TRBV7-9
CDR3: CASSLLLGANYGYTF
DNA: TGTGCCAGCAGCTTACTTTTGGGGGCGAACTATGGCTACACCTTC

J: TRBJ1-3
D: -
size: -
V: TRBV6-5
CDR3: CASTRTVYSGNTIYF
DNA: TGTGCCAGCACCCGTACGGTCTACTCTGGAAACACCATATATTTT

J: TRBJ2-3
D: -
size: once
V: TRBV29-1
CDR3: CSVEPPHGGTDTQYF
DNA: TGCAGCGTTGAACCCCCCCACGGGGGCACAGATACGCAGTATTTT

J: TRBJ2-7
D: TRBD1
size: once
V: TRBV7-6
CDR3: CASSGKLPGQGTYEQYF
DNA: TGTGCCAGCAGCGGCAAGCTGCCGGGACAGGGCACCTACGAGCAGTACTTC

J: TRBJ2-7
D: -
size: once
V: TRBV5-6
CDR3: CASRLQGSGHEQYF
DNA: TGTGCCAGCAGGTTACAGGGCTCGGGCCACGAGCAGTACTTC

J: TRBJ1-2
D: TRBD1
size: -
V: TRBV6-2/TRBV6-3
CDR3: CASSYSGQGARGYTF
DNA: TGTGCCAGCAGTTACAGCGGACAGGGGGCACGTGGCTACACCTTC

J: TRBJ2-6
D: TRBD1
size: once
V: TRBV5-6
CDR3: CASSLVTGAGANVLTF
DNA: TGTGCCAGCAGCTTGGTGACAGGGGCTGGGGCCAACGTCCTGACTTTC

J: TRBJ2-7
D: TRBD2
size: -
V: TRBV13
CDR3: CASSQSGRGDEQYF
DNA: TGTGCCAGCAGCCAAAGCGGGAGAGGCGACGAGCAGTACTTC

J: TRBJ2-2
D: TRBD2
size: -
V: TRBV13
CDR3: CASSQAGSGLNTGELFF
DNA: TGTGCCAGCAGCCAGGCGGGGTCGGGACTAAACACCGGGGAGCTGTTTTTT

J: TRBJ2-7
D: -
size: -
V: TRBV20-1
CDR3: CSASDKTESYEQYF
DNA: TGCAGTGCTAGTGATAAGACAGAGAGCTACGAGCAGTACTTC

J: TRBJ2-1
D: TRBD2
size: -
V: TRBV9
CDR3: CASSVNWGLAGTHNEQFF
DNA: TGTGCCAGCAGCGTGAATTGGGGGCTAGCGGGAACCCACAATGAGCAGTTCTTC

J: TRBJ2-7
D: TRBD1
size: -
V: TRBV18
CDR3: CASSGQGNSYEQYF
DNA: TGTGCCAGCTCCGGACAGGGAAACTCCTACGAGCAGTACTTC

J: TRBJ1-6
D: TRBD1
size: once
V: TRBV3-1/TRBV3-2
CDR3: CASSQTGLYYNSPLHF
DNA: TGTGCCAGCAGCCAGACAGGGCTTTACTATAATTCACCCCTCCACTTT

J: TRBJ2-3
D: TRBD2
size: -
V: TRBV18
CDR3: CASSSSSGASTDTQYF
DNA: TGTGCCAGCTCATCCTCTAGCGGGGCTAGCACAGATACGCAGTATTTT

J: TRBJ2-7
D: -
size: -
V: TRBV15
CDR3: CATSRDALGTSAGYEQYF
DNA: TGTGCCACCAGCAGAGATGCCCTTGGGACTTCCGCCGGCTACGAGCAGTACTTC

J: TRBJ2-2
D: -
size: -
V: TRBV7-8
CDR3: CASYRSNTNTGELFF
DNA: TGTGCCAGCTACAGGAGCAACACGAACACCGGGGAGCTGTTTTTT

J: TRBJ1-5
D: -
size: -
V: TRBV6-5
CDR3: CASSTSDQPQHF
DNA: TGTGCCAGCAGTACTAGTGATCAGCCCCAGCATTTT

J: TRBJ2-1
D: -
size: -
V: TRBV2
CDR3: CATNQGSGPYNEQFF
DNA: TGTGCCACCAACCAGGGTTCCGGTCCCTACAATGAGCAGTTCTTC

J: TRBJ2-7
D: TRBD2
size: -
V: TRBV15
CDR3: CATSMRGGAYEQYF
DNA: TGTGCCACCAGCATGCGGGGGGGGGCCTACGAGCAGTACTTC

J: TRBJ2-7
D: -
size: -
V: TRBV30
CDR3: CAWSPSSYEQYF
DNA: TGTGCCTGGAGTCCGAGCTCCTACGAGCAGTACTTC

J: TRBJ1-2
D: -
size: -
V: TRBV7-9
CDR3: CASSLGAERHGYTF
DNA: TGTGCCAGCAGCCTGGGGGCAGAACGCCATGGCTACACCTTC